Following are 8 T cell receptor beta chains from one sample sequenced in a study of blood T cells in healthy people across ages. For the second PCR, which ran for about 7 to 12 cycles, a sample-barcoded 5' primer and a J-beta primer mix were used. TCRdb used MiXCR to reprocess the 5' RACE reads, holding one entry per CDR3 protein. The sample includes over 1.5 million distinct CDR3 sequences, just under 50% of them seen just once. Sample: blood. Receptors originate from a woman in her thirties or forties in good health.

J is TRBJ1-5 and V is TRBV9; TRBD1 might be the D (6 bases). The germline gives CDR1 SGDLS, CDR2 YYNGEE. The germline V and J ends were trimmed by 3 bases and 3 bases, with 16 bases remaining between them. This CDR3 contains 16 residues. CDR3 region: CASSALEGGPNQPQHF. The CDR3 DNA follows: TGTGCCAGCAGCGCTCTCGAGGGGGGGCCCAATCAGCCCCAGCATTTT.

This chain links TRBV27 with TRBJ2-7; the match to TRBD1 covers 9 bases. From germline, CDR1 is MNHEY and CDR2 SMNVEV (reference sequence). V was clipped by 7 bases and J by 1 base; unmatched bases: 5. The CDR3 has 14 residues. The CDR3 DNA is TGTGCCAGCACCGCGGGACAGGGTTCCTACGAGCAGTACTTC. Amino acid sequence: CASTAGQGSYEQYF.

V is TRBV3-1 and J is TRBJ2-3; 7 bases are shared with TRBD2. This CDR3 is 16 amino acids long. The germline V gene has CDR1 LGHDT and CDR2 YNNKEL (reference sequence). V shed 4 bases and J 0 bases; nucleotides not matched to a gene: 7. The CDR3 spells CASSPIAGVSTDTQYF. CDR3 in DNA: TGTGCCAGCAGCCCGATCGCGGGGGTCAGCACAGATACGCAGTATTTT.

The chain joins TRBV2 to TRBJ2-1; 9 nucleotides match TRBD2. Trimming took 11 bases from V and 7 from J; bases not matched to a gene: 9. This CDR3 region has 13 residues. In germline, CDR1 is SNHLY, CDR2 FYNNEI. The CDR3 nucleotides read TGTGCCTCCGCGGGGGGGCCCTGGAATGAGCAGTTCTTC. Translating gives CASAGGPWNEQFF.

DNA of the CDR3: TGTGCCAGCAGTTACTCGAAGCGTCGCGACGGTCAGTACTTC. The encoded protein is CASSYSKRRDGQYF. The chain couples TRBV6-5 to TRBJ2-5; D is unclear. The CDR3 spans 14 residues. From germline, CDR1 is MNHEY and CDR2 SVGAGI. V was trimmed by 0 bases and J by 11 bases, leaving 16 bases between them.

This clonotype was counted only a few times. The chain has TRBV27 and TRBJ1-1; D is unclear. From germline, CDR1 is MNHEY and CDR2 SMNVEV (reference sequence). This CDR3 spans 14 amino acids. The V end was cut by 6 bases, the J end by 7 bases, with 18 bases between. CDR3 amino acids: CASSSRREMDEAFF. In DNA, the CDR3 is TGTGCCAGCAGCTCCCGTAGGGAGATGGATGAAGCTTTCTTT.

The chain joins TRBV6-7 to TRBJ2-6; D possibly matches TRBD1 or TRBD2 (5 bases each). TRBV6-7 is noted as an ORF with a role that remains uncertain. The CDR3 contains 16 residues. The V end was cut by 2 bases, the J end by 0 bases, with 8 bases between. The CDR3: CASSYGTSSGANVLTF. In DNA, the CDR3 is TGTGCCAGCAGTTACGGGACCAGCTCTGGGGCCAACGTCCTGACTTTC.

The genes are TRBV7-2 and TRBJ2-5; 12 positions match TRBD2. The CDR3 contains 14 residues. Germline CDR1 reads SGHTA; CDR2 reads FQGNSA. Unmatched junction bases numbered 7, after V lost 3 bases and J lost 11 bases. This CDR3 is CASSFLAGGYGQYF. CDR3 nucleotide sequence: TGTGCCAGCAGCTTCCTAGCGGGGGGGTACGGGCAGTACTTC.